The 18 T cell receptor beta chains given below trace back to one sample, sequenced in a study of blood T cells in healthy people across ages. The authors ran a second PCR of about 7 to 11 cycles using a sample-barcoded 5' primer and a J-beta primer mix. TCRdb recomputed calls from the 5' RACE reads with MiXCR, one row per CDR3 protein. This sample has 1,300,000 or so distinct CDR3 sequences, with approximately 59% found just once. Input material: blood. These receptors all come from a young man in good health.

The DNA of the CDR3 is TGTGCCAGCAGTTACTCGAAAGGGGGAACCAATTCACCCCTCCACTTT. Amino acids: CASSYSKGGTNSPLHF. V usage is TRBV6-2 or TRBV6-3 and J usage is TRBJ1-6; D may be TRBD1 (6 bases). CDR3 length: 16 amino acids. Trimming cost V 0 bases and J 7 bases, with 13 bases left between them. Germline CDR1 reads MNHEY; CDR2 reads SVGEGT.

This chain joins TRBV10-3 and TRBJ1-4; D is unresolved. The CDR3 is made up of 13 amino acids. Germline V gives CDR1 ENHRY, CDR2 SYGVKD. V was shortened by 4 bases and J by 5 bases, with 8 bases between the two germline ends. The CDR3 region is CAISGTVNEKLFF. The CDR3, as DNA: TGTGCCATCAGTGGGACGGTAAATGAAAAACTGTTTTTT.

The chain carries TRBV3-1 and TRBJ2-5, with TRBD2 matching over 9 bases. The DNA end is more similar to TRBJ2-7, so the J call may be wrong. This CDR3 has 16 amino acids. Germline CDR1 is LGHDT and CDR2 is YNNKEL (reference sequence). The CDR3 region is CASSQGSAGGSYEQYF. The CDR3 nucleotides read TGTGCCAGCAGCCAAGGTTCCGCGGGAGGGTCCTACGAGCAGTACTTC.

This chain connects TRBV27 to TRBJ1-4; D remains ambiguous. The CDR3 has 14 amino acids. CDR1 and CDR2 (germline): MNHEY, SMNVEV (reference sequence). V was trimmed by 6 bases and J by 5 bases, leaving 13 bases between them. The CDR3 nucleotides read TGTGCCAGCAGGATCGGGTTCTCGAATGAAAAACTGTTTTTT. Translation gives CASRIGFSNEKLFF. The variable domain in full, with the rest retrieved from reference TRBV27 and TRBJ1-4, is EAQVTQNPRYLITVTGKKLTVTCSQNMNHEYMSWYRQDPGLGLRQIYYSMNVEVTDKGDVPEGYKVSRKEKRNFPLILESPSPNQTSLYFCASRIGFSNEKLFFGSGTQLSVL.

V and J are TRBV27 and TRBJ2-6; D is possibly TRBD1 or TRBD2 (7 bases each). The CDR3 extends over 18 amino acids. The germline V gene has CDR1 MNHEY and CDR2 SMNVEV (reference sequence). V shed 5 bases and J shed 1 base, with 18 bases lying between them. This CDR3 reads CASSLRQGGRSGANVLTF. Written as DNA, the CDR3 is TGTGCCAGCAGTCTGAGACAGGGAGGGCGTTCTGGGGCCAACGTCCTGACTTTC. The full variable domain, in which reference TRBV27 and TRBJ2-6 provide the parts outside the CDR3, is EAQVTQNPRYLITVTGKKLTVTCSQNMNHEYMSWYRQDPGLGLRQIYYSMNVEVTDKGDVPEGYKVSRKEKRNFPLILESPSPNQTSLYFCASSLRQGGRSGANVLTFGAGSRLTVL.

The CDR3 sequence is CASRDSRGPDTEAFF. In nucleotides, the CDR3 is TGCGCCAGCAGGGATAGCAGGGGGCCCGACACTGAAGCTTTCTTT. The chain employs TRBV10-2 and TRBJ1-1; 8 bases agree with TRBD1. The CDR3 spans 15 residues. The V segment lost 6 bases and the J segment 3 bases; nucleotides outside the gene matches: 9. Germline V CDR1 and CDR2: WSHSY, SAAADI.

The CDR3 loop is CASSLVWGGPRNEQYF. In DNA form, the CDR3 reads TGTGCCAGCAGTTTGGTTTGGGGAGGGCCGCGGAACGAGCAGTACTTC. V is TRBV28 and J is TRBJ2-7; 7 bases are a match to TRBD2. The CDR3 is made up of 16 amino acids. Germline lookup yields CDR1 MDHEN and CDR2 SYDVKM. The V and J ends lost 3 bases and 5 bases, in that order; junction bases with no gene match: 13.

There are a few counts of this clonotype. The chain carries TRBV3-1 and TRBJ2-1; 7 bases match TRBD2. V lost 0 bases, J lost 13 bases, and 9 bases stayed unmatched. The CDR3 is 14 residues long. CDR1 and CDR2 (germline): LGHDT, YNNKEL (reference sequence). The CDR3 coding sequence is TGTGCCAGCAGCCAAGATCATACCACTAGCGACCAGTTCTTC. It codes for CASSQDHTTSDQFF.

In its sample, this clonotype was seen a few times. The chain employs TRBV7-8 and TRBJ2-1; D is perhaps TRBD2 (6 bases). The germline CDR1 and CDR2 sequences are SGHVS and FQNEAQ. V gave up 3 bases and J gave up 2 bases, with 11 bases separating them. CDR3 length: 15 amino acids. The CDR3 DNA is TGTGCCAGCAGCTTTTATAGCGGAACCTACAATGAGCAGTTCTTC. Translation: CASSFYSGTYNEQFF.

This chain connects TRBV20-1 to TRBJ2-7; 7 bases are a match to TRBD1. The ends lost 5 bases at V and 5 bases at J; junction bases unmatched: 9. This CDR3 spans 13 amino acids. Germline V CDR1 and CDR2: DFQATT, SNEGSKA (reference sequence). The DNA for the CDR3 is TGCAGTGCTCATGACAGGGTCGGGGACGAGCAGTACTTC. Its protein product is CSAHDRVGDEQYF.

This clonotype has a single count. CDR3 nucleotides: TGTGCCACCAGCAGAGACAGGACCCCGGGGGGCTACACCTTC. It codes for CATSRDRTPGGYTF. The rearrangement joins TRBV15 to TRBJ1-2, with unresolved D. The CDR3 sequence is 14 residues long. Looked up from germline, CDR1 is LNHNV and CDR2 is YYDKDF (reference sequence). With 0 bases removed from V and 8 bases from J, the gap between germline ends came to 13 bases.

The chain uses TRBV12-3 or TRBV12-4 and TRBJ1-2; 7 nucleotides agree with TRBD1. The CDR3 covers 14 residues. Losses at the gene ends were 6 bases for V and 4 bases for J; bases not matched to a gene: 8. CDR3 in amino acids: CASSLTGDAYGYTF. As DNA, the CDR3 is TGTGCCAGCAGCCTTACAGGGGATGCCTATGGCTACACCTTC.

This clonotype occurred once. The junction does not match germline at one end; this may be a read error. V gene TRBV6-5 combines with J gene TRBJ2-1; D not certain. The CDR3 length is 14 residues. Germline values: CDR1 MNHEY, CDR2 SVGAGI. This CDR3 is CASSSRRGWDEQSF. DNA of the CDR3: TGTGCCAGCAGTTCCCGTCGTGGGTGGGATGAGCAGTCCTTC.

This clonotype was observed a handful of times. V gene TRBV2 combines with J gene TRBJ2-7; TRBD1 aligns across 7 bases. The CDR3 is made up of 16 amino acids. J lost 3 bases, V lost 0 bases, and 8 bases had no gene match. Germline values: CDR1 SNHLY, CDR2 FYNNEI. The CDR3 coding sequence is TGTGCCAGCAGTGAAGCTGGCACAGGGGACCACTACGAGCAGTACTTC. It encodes CASSEAGTGDHYEQYF.

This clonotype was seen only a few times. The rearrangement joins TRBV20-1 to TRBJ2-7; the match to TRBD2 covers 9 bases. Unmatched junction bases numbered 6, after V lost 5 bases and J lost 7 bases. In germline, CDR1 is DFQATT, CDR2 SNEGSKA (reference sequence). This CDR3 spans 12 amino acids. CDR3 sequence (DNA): TGCAGTGCTGGGACTAGCCTATGGGAGCAGTACTTC. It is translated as CSAGTSLWEQYF.

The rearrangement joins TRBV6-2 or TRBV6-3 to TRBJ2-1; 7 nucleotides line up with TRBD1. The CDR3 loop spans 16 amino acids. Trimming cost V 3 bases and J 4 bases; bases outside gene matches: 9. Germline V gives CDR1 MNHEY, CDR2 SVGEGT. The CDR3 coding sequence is TGTGCCAGCAGTTATTTGAGACAGGGTGGATACAATGAGCAGTTCTTC. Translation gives CASSYLRQGGYNEQFF.

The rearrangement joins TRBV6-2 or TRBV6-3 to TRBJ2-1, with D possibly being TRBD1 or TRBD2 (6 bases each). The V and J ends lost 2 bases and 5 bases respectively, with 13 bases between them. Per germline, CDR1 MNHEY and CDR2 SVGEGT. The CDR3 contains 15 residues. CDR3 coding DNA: TGTGCCAGCAGTTACGGGGGGCTATTTGACAATGAGCAGTTCTTC. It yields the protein CASSYGGLFDNEQFF.

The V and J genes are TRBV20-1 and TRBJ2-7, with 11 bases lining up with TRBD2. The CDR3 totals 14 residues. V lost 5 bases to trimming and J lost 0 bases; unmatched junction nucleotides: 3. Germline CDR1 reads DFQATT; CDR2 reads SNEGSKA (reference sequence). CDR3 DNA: TGCAGTGCTGAACTAGCGGGGGTCTCCTACGAGCAGTACTTC. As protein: CSAELAGVSYEQYF.